The following is a T cell receptor (beta chain) sequence with its context. Its antigen is not yet known. Nothing much larger sits one base from this clone, and base qualities are not available. The cohort was made up of roughly 670 healthy bone marrow donors. Cohort members were all nominally healthy when sampled, although unrecorded immune exposures were likely present. The donor tested CMV seronegative, placing the donor among the roughly 350 seronegative members of the cohort. A peripheral blood sample was collected from each donor, and TCR beta sequencing was performed on peripheral blood mononuclear cells. Genomic DNA was extracted from the blood cell samples with the Qiagen DNeasy Blood Extraction Kit. The data were obtained in a study of cytomegalovirus exposure and HLA in healthy donors (dated by TCRdb to about 2017). Background for the entire study: An earlier analysis of some 600 of the donors reported around 280 Gb of sequence data and 117 million unique TCR beta sequences obtained from roughly 180 million T cells. An early release covering about 600 HLA-typed donors comprised 250 to 350 gigabases of sequencing data and around 80 million unique TCR sequences. Of the roughly 410 genotyped donors, 65% to 90% were placed in the genetic ancestry cluster associated with self-reported Caucasian donors. The study aimed to test whether cataloging public T cell receptors could reveal signatures of past pathogen exposure. The study used immunosequencing to profile the T cell repertoires of 666 subjects and linked those repertoires to cytomegalovirus serostatus. A separate validation cohort of over a hundred different subjects was used in addition to the 666-subject first cohort. High-throughput TCR immunosequencing, statistical association of individual TCRs with disease status, and machine learning were combined to predict cytomegalovirus infection status. A later analysis re-examined previously published TCR beta repertoires from about 700 donors and added high-resolution HLA genotyping to investigate patterns of TCR occurrence. Rather than using new phenotypic data, the later analysis identified candidate immune exposures from TCR beta sequences and from how often those sequences occurred across donors. An earlier analysis of several hundred of the donors applied high-throughput TCR beta sequencing to assess whether each TCR beta V gene segment acted as functional or pseudogenic. Alongside the repertoire data, information on donor age, sex, ethnicity and CMV serostatus was compiled. A later genetic analysis took genome-wide SNP genotypes for about 55% of the 666 donors and used that subset as a discovery cohort. All discovery cohort repertoires had been generated on a single sequencing platform. HLA typing included class I and class II loci at four-digit resolution. Typing coverage varied by locus: roughly 629-640 donors for A, B, C, DRB1 and DQB1; 500 to 550 for DQA1; approximately 570 for DPA1; roughly 470 for DPB1. Five DR-DQ haplotypes were treated as single units for association and clustering because of strong linkage in the cohort. On average, 235,054 unique TCR beta nucleotide sequences were sequenced per donor among roughly 430 genotyped donors of the cohort, with 15% to 20% of those sequences being non-productive.

On the study overall, not on this receptor specifically: A total of 164 TCR beta chains were listed by the study as associated with cytomegalovirus. Linkage disequilibrium might explain the correlated functional status among segregating V segments, but an unknown experimental factor could not be ruled out. While some public TCRs were present in many individuals, most TCR sequences turned up only very rarely across donors. V-gene and J-gene trimming of TCR beta chains was associated with a missense DCLRE1C variant in a later genetic analysis, and the association was replicated in an independent cohort. Immune exposure information for the cohort was limited to CMV serostatus. The classifier was reported to diagnose cytomegalovirus status with high specificity and sensitivity in both the original cohort and the validation cohort. A later genetic analysis reported fewer N-insertions in productive TCRs among donors in an Asian-associated ancestry cluster than the roughly 700-donor mean. Because counts were too low, approximately 15 rarely observed V segments, including chromosome 9 orphons, were excluded from the earlier analysis of several hundred of the donors. A later analysis found that HLA-associated TCR beta chains were more clonally expanded and had lower generation probabilities than equally common non-associated chains. Strong co-occurrence of HLA alleles, especially DR and DQ, made assigning TCR associations to individual alleles difficult. A later analysis reported that several top co-occurrence clusters appeared linked to parvovirus B19, influenza, CMV and Epstein-Barr virus. A further reported finding was that TCR beta sequences accurately predicted the HLA-A and HLA-B alleles for most subjects in the first cohort. Because some donors lacked HLA typing at each locus, the association tests relied only on the typed subset. According to the authors, the approach could potentially be generalized to other disease states and immunological phenotypes. Specific HLA alleles were associated with over 15,000 TCR beta sequences at a false discovery rate of 0.05 in a later analysis. In an earlier analysis of several hundred of the donors, most TCR beta V segments were observed in productive rearrangements about 90% or about 30% of the time, broadly matching IMGT annotations. A later analysis found that TCR association rates varied across HLA loci, with DRB1 alleles showing the most associated TCRs and HLA-C alleles the fewest. According to a later analysis, most CMV-associated TCR beta chains appeared to be HLA-restricted, and the HLA associations seemed to be driven largely by CMV exposure. In this cohort, only TCR beta chains were sequenced, and detectable features were limited by the absence of alpha or paired-chain data. Sequencing depth was assumed to be roughly uniform across donors in the presence/absence analyses, though that assumption may not hold. In vitro tests confirmed that three of the cytomegalovirus-associated TCR beta chains recognize cytomegalovirus antigens. The sequencing pipeline was judged likely to have produced a cluster of highly shared sequence variants as a technical artifact.

Library prep was done by the immunoSEQ multiplex PCR assay. For the multiplex PCR, a mixture combining 60 forward primers for TCR Vbeta segments and 13 reverse primers for TCR Jbeta segments was used. The CDR3 region of rearranged TCR beta genes was amplified from genomic DNA by a multiplex PCR assay. Amplified TCR beta libraries were sequenced as 87-base-pair reads on the Illumina HiSeq System. The paper's processing steps were these. Across the roughly 640 repertoires, a later analysis counted 60 million to 90 million unique TCR beta chains, roughly 11 million of which were shared by at least two donors. Raw reads were error-corrected and collapsed into unique sequences by a nearest-neighbor algorithm in which closely related sequences were merged to remove PCR and sequencing errors. V, D and J gene segments were assigned by aligning CDR3 sequences to IMGT reference sequences. For a sequence to be retained, a match of at least six nucleotides was required to both a V gene segment and a J gene segment. Rearrangements were called productive when the CDR3 lacked stop codons and stayed in frame with V and J; all others were non-productive. CDR3 was defined by IMGT convention, running from the second conserved V-encoded cysteine to the conserved J-encoded phenylalanine. In an earlier analysis of 500 to 650 of the donors, sequences lacking an unambiguous match to a single V gene segment were excluded. An earlier analysis of a few hundred of the donors called V segments functional above 56.7% productive rearrangements and segregating when the between-donor standard deviation exceeded 5%. To diagnose cytomegalovirus status from the catalog of TCR beta chain sequences, a statistical classification framework was built. V and J gene assignment, in a later analysis, came from comparing TCR nucleotide sequences with IMGT/GENE-DB human TR gene sequences. In a later analysis, CDR3 sequences and most-parsimonious VDJ recombination scenarios were assigned using the TCRdist pipeline. In a later analysis, each TCR beta chain was defined by its CDR3 amino acid sequence together with its V-gene family, and reads lacking a unique V-gene family were excluded. To address suspected cross-contamination and a sequencing artifact, a later analysis removed approximately 590 highly shared, low-generation-probability nucleotide sequences. In a later analysis, a clonal expansion index for each public chain was calculated from normalized within-repertoire ranks of inferred template counts. In a later analysis, generation probabilities were computed using a VDJ recombination model fitted to out-of-frame rearrangements, and the results were checked against IGoR. Hypergeometric tests were used in a later analysis to score TCR-TCR, TCR-HLA and TCR-CMV co-occurrence, with a repertoire-size bias correction applied to the TCR pairs. To estimate false discovery rates, a later analysis permuted the HLA or CMV assignments 20 times. In a later analysis, co-occurring TCRs were grouped using DBSCAN, and TCRdist sequence similarity was added for clustering within HLA-allele-positive subsets. Co-occurrence clustering excluded repertoires with fewer than 30,000 or more than 120,000 public chains, plus five with anomalous nucleotide sharing. TCRdb took this table from immuneACCESS and kept in-frame rearrangements with V and J called. Such tables lack part of the clones; where checked against another copy, unresolved V genes explain under half of the gap, and the rest is unexplained. V, J and clone size were drawn from that table, and D and trimming were deduced from the DNA. The sample contains fewer than 150,000 clones, 75% of them found a single time. The leading ten clones occupy roughly 3% of the sample.

This TCR was sampled from a man aged 25-45 years in good health and CMV-seronegative. Sequenced input: PBMCs.

The CDR3 protein: CASSPLYLAAGSYNEQFF. The sequence in DNA is TGTGCCAGCAGTCCTCTCTACTTGGCTGCGGGTTCCTACAATGAGCAGTTCTTC. The chain was built from TRBV28 and TRBJ2-1; the D gene is possibly TRBD2, with 5 bases matching. The CDR3 holds 18 amino acids from the cysteine to the phenylalanine. Only CDR3 DNA is held: 54 bases, read in frame from base 1. CDR1 is given as MDHEN and CDR2 as SYDVKM, both from the germline V gene. Deletion took 5 bases off V and 1 base off J, with a span of 21 bases between the germline ends.